Each of the 15 T cell receptor beta chains below was sequenced from the same sample in a study of T cell repertoires in aging, cancer and after chemotherapy. TRB rearrangements spanning V, D and J were amplified using mixed TRB-A/B primers. TCRdb used MiXCR to reprocess the multiplex PCR reads, holding one entry per CDR3 protein. The table includes about 2,800 distinct CDR3 sequences, roughly 40% detected once. TCR beta rearrangements were amplified from peripheral blood genomic DNA. The sample consisted of blood. The source is a human donor with a blood cancer.

The rearrangement links TRBV20-1 to TRBJ2-7, with 10 bases identical to TRBD1. With V trimmed by 0 bases and J by 1 base, 3 bases remained unmatched. The CDR3 length is 15 residues. Germline CDR1 DFQATT, CDR2 SNEGSKA (reference sequence). The CDR3 loop reads CSAREGTGASYEQYF. CDR3 DNA sequence: TGCAGTGCTAGAGAAGGGACAGGGGCTTCCTACGAGCAGTACTTC.

The chain is built from TRBV7-9 and TRBJ2-7; D gene ambiguous. The CDR3 runs to 11 residues. V lost 5 bases to trimming and J lost 1 base, with 3 bases between them. Germline-derived CDR1 and CDR2 are SEHNR and FQNEAQ (reference sequence). In DNA, the CDR3 is TGTGCCAGCAGCCTTTCCTACGAGCAGTACTTC. It encodes CASSLSYEQYF.

The chain links TRBV19 to TRBJ2-3; TRBD2 aligns across 8 bases. This CDR3 has 19 amino acids. V lost 8 bases, J lost 0 bases, and 19 bases stayed unmatched. Germline V gene data show CDR1 as LNHDA and CDR2 as SQIVND (reference sequence). The CDR3 DNA sequence: TGTGCCAGTGACCCGAACGGTCGGCGACTAGCGCTTAGCACAGATACGCAGTATTTT. Its protein product is CASDPNGRRLALSTDTQYF.

The genes are TRBV15 and TRBJ2-3; a weak D match, TRBD1 (6 bases). The V gene's germline CDR1 is LNHNV and CDR2 YYDKDF (reference sequence). Trimming took 3 bases from V and 1 from J, leaving 8 bases between them. There are 14 residues in the CDR3. CDR3 sequence (DNA): TGTGCCACCAGCAGTTCAGGGGGCACAGATACGCAGTATTTT. This translates into CATSSSGGTDTQYF.

The chain employs TRBV12-3 or TRBV12-4 and TRBJ1-5; 7 nucleotides match TRBD1. The V segment lost 2 bases and the J segment 7 bases; nucleotides outside the gene matches: 8. This CDR3 spans 15 amino acids. CDR3 residues: CASSLRQGGNQPQHF. Here the CDR3 DNA reads TGTGCCAGCAGTTTAAGACAGGGCGGTAACCAGCCCCAGCATTTT.

This clonotype was observed a single time. This sequence joins TRBV20-1 and TRBJ2-5, with D unclear. Trimming took off 0 bases at V and 1 base at J, with 6 bases between the two ends. The CDR3 spans 13 residues. Germline CDR1 reads DFQATT; CDR2 reads SNEGSKA (reference sequence). CDR3: CSARENIQETQYF. In DNA form, the CDR3 reads TGCAGTGCTAGAGAGAACATCCAAGAGACCCAGTACTTC.

The gene calls are TRBV29-1 and TRBJ2-1, with TRBD1 matching 7 bases. CDR1 and CDR2 from the germline V gene are SQVTM and ANQGSEA. With 6 bases clipped from V and 7 bases from J, the junction kept 12 bases outside the gene matches. The CDR3 runs to 14 residues. The CDR3 region is CSVGSGQSSNEQFF. In DNA, the CDR3 is TGCAGCGTAGGATCGGGACAGAGTTCAAATGAGCAGTTCTTC.

Relative to its sample, this clonotype is medium-sized. The chain employs TRBV6-6 and TRBJ1-6, with unresolved D. CDR1 MNHNY and CDR2 SVGAGI come from the germline V gene (reference sequence). There are 15 residues in the CDR3. V was cut by 6 bases and J by 0 bases, with 9 bases left in between. CDR3 residues: CASRDGSSYNSPLHF. The CDR3 nucleotides are TGTGCCAGCAGGGACGGTAGCTCCTATAATTCACCCCTCCACTTT.

The V gene is TRBV7-6, the J gene TRBJ2-1; 16 bases agree with TRBD2. CDR1 and CDR2 from the germline V gene are SGHVS and FNYEAQ. Trimming took 4 bases from V and 2 from J; bases not matched to a gene: 8. The CDR3 sequence is 19 residues long. The CDR3 spells CASSYVPGLAGGAYNEQFF. The CDR3 DNA follows: TGTGCCAGCAGCTACGTCCCGGGACTAGCGGGAGGGGCCTACAATGAGCAGTTCTTC.

The sample holds a few counts of this clonotype. This chain joins TRBV5-6 and TRBJ1-1; D is possibly TRBD1 (5 bases). Germline loops: CDR1 SGHDT, CDR2 YYEEEE. CDR3 length equals 13 residues. V was cut by 6 bases and J by 10 bases, with 19 bases left in between. CDR3 DNA sequence: TGTGCCAGCACCCTTGGAGACCTTGGGGCAGCTTTCTTT. This encodes CASTLGDLGAAFF.

This clonotype was seen a few times. The chain employs TRBV12-3 or TRBV12-4 and TRBJ2-1; D gene uncertain. The CDR3 is 11 residues long. V was pared by 7 bases and J by 3 bases, with 4 bases between. Here the CDR3 reads CASTLYNEQFF. CDR3 DNA: TGTGCCAGCACCCTCTACAATGAGCAGTTCTTC.

By sample fraction, this clonotype is medium-sized. This rearrangement joins TRBV6-4 to TRBJ2-3; 9 nucleotides align to TRBD2. V dropped 3 bases and J dropped 2; count of bases not matched to a gene: 3. Germline CDR1 is MRHNA and CDR2 is SNTAGT. The CDR3 length is 15 residues. CDR3 protein: CASSEGGRATDTQYF. In DNA form, the CDR3 reads TGTGCCAGCAGTGAAGGCGGGAGGGCCACAGATACGCAGTATTTT.

The chain links TRBV5-5 to TRBJ1-1; no clear D gene. Per germline, CDR1 SGHKS and CDR2 YYEKEE (reference sequence). This CDR3 region has 14 residues. V shed 4 bases and J shed 1 base, with 11 bases lying between them. DNA for the CDR3: TGTGCCAGCAGCCACCGGGTGGGGAACACTGAAGCTTTCTTT. Its translation: CASSHRVGNTEAFF.

The genes are TRBV18 and TRBJ2-1; TRBD1 agrees at 9 bases. V shed 2 bases, J shed 7 bases, and the junction held 3 bases outside the gene matches. From germline, CDR1 is KGHSH and CDR2 LQKENI. CDR3 length: 14 residues. Here the CDR3 DNA reads TGTGCCAGCTCACCAGAGACAGGGGGAAATGAGCAGTTCTTC. Its translation is CASSPETGGNEQFF.

The gene calls are TRBV11-2 and TRBJ2-5; unclear D gene. The length of the CDR3 is 11 residues. V lost 2 bases and J lost 5, with 3 bases in between. In germline, CDR1 is SGHAT, CDR2 FQNNGV. The CDR3 sequence: CASSLWETQYF. CDR3 sequence (DNA): TGTGCCAGCAGCTTATGGGAGACCCAGTACTTC.